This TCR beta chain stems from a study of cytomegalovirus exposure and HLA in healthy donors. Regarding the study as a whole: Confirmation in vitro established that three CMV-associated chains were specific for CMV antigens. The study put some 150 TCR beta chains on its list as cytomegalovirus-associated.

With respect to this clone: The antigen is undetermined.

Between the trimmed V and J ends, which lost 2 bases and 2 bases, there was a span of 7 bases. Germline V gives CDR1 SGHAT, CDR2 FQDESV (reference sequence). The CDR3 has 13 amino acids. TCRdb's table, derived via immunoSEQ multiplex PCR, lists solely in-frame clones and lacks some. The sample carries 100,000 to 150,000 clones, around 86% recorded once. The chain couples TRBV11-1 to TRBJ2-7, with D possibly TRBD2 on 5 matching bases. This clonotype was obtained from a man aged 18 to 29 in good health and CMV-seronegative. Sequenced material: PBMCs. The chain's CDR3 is CASSLRRAYEQYF. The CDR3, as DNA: TGTGCCAGCAGCTTAAGGCGGGCCTACGAGCAGTACTTC.